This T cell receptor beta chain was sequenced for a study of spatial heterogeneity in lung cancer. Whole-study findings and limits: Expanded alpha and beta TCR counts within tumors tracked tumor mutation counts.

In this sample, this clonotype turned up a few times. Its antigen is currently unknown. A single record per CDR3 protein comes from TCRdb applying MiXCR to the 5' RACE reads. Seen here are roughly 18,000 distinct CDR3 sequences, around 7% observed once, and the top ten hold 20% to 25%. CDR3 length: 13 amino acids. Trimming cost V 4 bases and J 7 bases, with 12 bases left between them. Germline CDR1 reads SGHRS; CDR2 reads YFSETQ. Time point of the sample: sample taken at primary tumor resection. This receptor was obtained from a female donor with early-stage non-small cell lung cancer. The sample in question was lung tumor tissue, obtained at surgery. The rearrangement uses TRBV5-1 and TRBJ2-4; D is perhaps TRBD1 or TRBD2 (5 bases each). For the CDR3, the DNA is TGCGCCAGCAGCCCGCTGGGGGAGAACATTCAGTACTTC. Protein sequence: CASSPLGENIQYF.